Detailed here is one TCR beta chain. The method was immunoSEQ multiplex PCR; TCRdb's version includes in-frame clones alone and lacks a portion of them. The repertoire has under 65,000 clones, 85% to 95% of them found once; the top ten carry 8% to 9.5%. These data originate in a study of OX40 agonist ivuxolimab in advanced cancers. Study at large: With a range of roughly 20 to 80, age averaged approximately 64 years, and nearly 85% were male.

This CDR3 contains 15 residues. V lost 1 base to trimming and J lost 0 bases; unmatched junction nucleotides: 2. CDR1 is SGHDN, CDR2 FVKESK, per germline. The material sequenced was CD4+ or CD8+ T cells sorted from blood, taken in a trial of the OX40 agonist ivuxolimab. The rearrangement links TRBV14 to TRBJ1-2, with 7 bases aligning to TRBD1. The sequence came from an adult with an advanced solid tumor such as melanoma, head and neck, liver or kidney cancer. DNA of the CDR3: TGTGCCAGCAGCCAAGGGACAGGCGCTAACTATGGCTACACCTTC. Its translation: CASSQGTGANYGYTF.